This T cell receptor beta chain is drawn from a study of read filtering for tumor transcriptome and immune sequencing. The wider study: Among patients, approximately 16 were male and around 14 female, aged roughly 45 to 85 (mean roughly 63).

The CDR3 totals 14 residues. V trimming: 7 bases; J trimming: 1 base; junction bases outside the gene matches: 5. Per the germline V gene, CDR1 is MDHEN and CDR2 is SYDVKM. This library used about 400 ng RNA and molecular barcoded adaptors spanning alpha/delta and beta/gamma chains. A single record per CDR3 protein comes from TCRdb applying MiXCR to the reads. The table has around 20,000 distinct CDR3 sequences, roughly 23% seen once. Sample share makes this clonotype medium-sized. The genes are TRBV28 and TRBJ2-7, with 9 bases that match TRBD2. Sequencing was performed on a population of CD138-negative cells sorted from bone marrow. This receptor was obtained from a donor over 35 with multiple myeloma. The CDR3 spells CASTHSGSSYEQYF. The DNA for the CDR3 is TGTGCCAGCACCCATAGCGGGAGTTCCTACGAGCAGTACTTC.